These 18 T cell receptor beta chains originate from one sample sequenced in a study of cytomegalovirus exposure and HLA in healthy donors. The PCR contained 60 Vbeta and 13 Jbeta primers. The repertoire was sequenced with immunoSEQ multiplex PCR; TCRdb's copy has only in-frame clones and lacks some. The profile shows 170,000 or so clones, about four fifths of them singletons. Source material: PBMCs. Receptor source: a girl aged 10-17 years in good health and CMV-seropositive.

The chain combines TRBV7-2 with TRBJ2-1; 7 bases map to TRBD2. This CDR3 has 13 residues. CDR1 is SGHTA, CDR2 FQGNSA, per germline. V was clipped by 6 bases and J by 5 bases; unmatched bases: 4. CDR3 protein: CASRHTSDNEQFF. The CDR3 region has the DNA TGTGCCAGCAGACATACTAGCGACAATGAGCAGTTCTTC. Full variable domain (outside the CDR3, taken from reference TRBV7-2 and TRBJ2-1): GAGVSQSPSNKVTEKGKDVELRCDPISGHTALYWYRQSLGQGLEFLIYFQGNSAPDKSGLPSDRFSAERTGGSVSTLTIQRTQQEDSAVYLCASRHTSDNEQFFGPGTRLTVL.

The chain combines TRBV6-5 with TRBJ2-1; possibly TRBD2 for D (7 bases). V was clipped by 8 bases and J by 5 bases, with 16 bases between them. The CDR3 totals 14 residues. CDR1 and CDR2 (germline): MNHEY, SVGAGI. As DNA, the CDR3 is TGTGCCAGCCGGGGGGCCAGTCCACACAATGAGCAGTTCTTC. This gives the protein CASRGASPHNEQFF.

This chain connects TRBV19 to TRBJ1-1, with D possibly TRBD1 on 6 matching bases. Per the germline V gene, CDR1 is LNHDA and CDR2 is SQIVND (reference sequence). Between the trimmed V and J ends, which lost 7 bases and 1 base, there was a span of 16 bases. The CDR3 spans 15 residues. The DNA of the CDR3 is TGTGCCAGTATAGTGGGGGCCTCGGGGAACACTGAAGCTTTCTTT. As protein: CASIVGASGNTEAFF.

This rearrangement joins TRBV6-6 to TRBJ2-3; maybe TRBD1 (5 bases). V shed 7 bases and J shed 3 bases, with 17 bases lying between them. This CDR3 is built from 15 residues. Germline V gene sequence: CDR1 MNHNY, CDR2 SVGAGI (reference sequence). The CDR3 sequence: CASKDSPVVTDTQYF. The CDR3 DNA is TGTGCCAGCAAAGACAGTCCGGTTGTTACAGATACGCAGTATTTT.

V usage is TRBV9 and J usage is TRBJ2-1, with 13 bases matching TRBD2. V trimming: 0 bases; J trimming: 5 bases; junction bases outside the gene matches: 5. Germline lookup yields CDR1 SGDLS and CDR2 YYNGEE. The CDR3 is 17 amino acids. Here the CDR3 reads CASSVGSGTSGNNEQFF. Here the CDR3 DNA reads TGTGCCAGCAGCGTAGGTTCGGGGACTAGCGGGAACAATGAGCAGTTCTTC.

This chain connects TRBV7-9 to TRBJ1-1, with D possibly matching TRBD1 (5 bases). CDR1 is SEHNR, CDR2 FQNEAQ, per germline (reference sequence). Trimming removed 3 bases at V and 0 bases at J, with 11 bases between. The CDR3 is 15 residues long. CDR3 sequence: CASSFGGTVNTEAFF. The CDR3 coding sequence is TGTGCCAGCAGCTTTGGGGGGACGGTGAACACTGAAGCTTTCTTT.

This clone showed up just a few times. The chain couples TRBV15 to TRBJ1-4; D is undetermined. The CDR3 covers 12 residues. Per germline, CDR1 LNHNV and CDR2 YYDKDF (reference sequence). Trimming pared 1 base from V and 7 bases from J, leaving 4 bases between. The CDR3 protein is CATSRGAEKLFF. The CDR3 DNA is TGTGCCACCAGCAGAGGGGCTGAAAAACTGTTTTTT. The full variable domain, completed using reference TRBV15 and TRBJ1-4, is DAMVIQNPRYQVTQFGKPVTLSCSQTLNHNVMYWYQQKSSQAPKLLFHYYDKDFNNEADTPDNFQSRRPNTSFCFLDIRSPGLGDTAMYLCATSRGAEKLFFGSGTQLSVL.

CDR3 protein: CATSRAFGTGAGNTIYF. The CDR3 DNA is TGTGCCACCAGCAGAGCTTTTGGCACAGGGGCTGGAAACACCATATATTTT. The chain recombines TRBV15 with TRBJ1-3, with 7 bases lining up with TRBD1. Per germline, CDR1 LNHNV and CDR2 YYDKDF (reference sequence). V was pared by 1 base and J by 2 bases, with 8 bases of the junction left unmatched. The CDR3 is made up of 17 amino acids.

The chain links TRBV12-5 to TRBJ1-5, with D perhaps matching TRBD1 (5 bases). V lost 3 bases and J 1 base, leaving 7 bases between the germline ends. Germline CDR1 reads LGHNT; CDR2 reads FRNRAP. The CDR3 has 14 residues. The CDR3 is CASGFGGSNQPQHF. In nucleotides, the CDR3 is TGTGCTAGTGGTTTTGGGGGGAGCAATCAGCCCCAGCATTTT.

The chain has TRBV6-5 and TRBJ2-5, with D maybe TRBD2 (5 bases). The J call may be faulty, since TRBJ2-7 better matches the DNA end. CDR1 MNHEY and CDR2 SVGAGI come from the germline V gene. The CDR3 length is 15 residues. CDR3 residues: CASSLEARSSYEQYF. As DNA, the CDR3 is TGTGCCAGCAGCCTGGAGGCCCGCTCCTCATACGAGCAGTACTTC.

This rearrangement joins TRBV19 to TRBJ1-5; D perhaps matches TRBD1 (6 bases). Between the trimmed V and J ends, which lost 1 base and 3 bases, there was a span of 10 bases. Germline V gene lookup returns CDR1 LNHDA and CDR2 SQIVND (reference sequence). The CDR3 totals 15 residues. The DNA of the CDR3 is TGTGCCAGTAGTATAGTCAGGGGTTCCAATCAGCCCCAGCATTTT. This sequence encodes CASSIVRGSNQPQHF.

This clone has a handful of counts. A read error may account for a junction end that differs from germline. Here the CDR3 reads CASSHTPGRTIAF. The CDR3 nucleotides read TGTGCCAGCAGCCACACACCGGGACGGACTATTGCCTTC. This chain links TRBV11-3 with TRBJ1-2; D may be TRBD1 (5 bases). The CDR3 has 13 amino acids. Looked up from germline, CDR1 is SGHNT and CDR2 is YENEEA.

V gene TRBV29-1 combines with J gene TRBJ1-5; possibly TRBD1 for D (5 bases). The germline V gene has CDR1 SQVTM and CDR2 ANQGSEA. The CDR3 runs 12 residues. Trimming removed 4 bases from V and 4 bases from J, with 8 bases in between. The CDR3 DNA sequence: TGCAGCGTTGGGGGGGGAAATCAGCCCCAGCATTTT. Translation gives CSVGGGNQPQHF.

This chain joins TRBV6-1 and TRBJ1-2; 7 bases are a match to TRBD1. Germline V gives CDR1 MNHNS, CDR2 SASEGT. After removal of 0 bases from V and 8 bases from J, the junction contained 12 bases not matched to a gene. The CDR3 is made up of 16 amino acids. This CDR3 is CASSEASGGGAGGYTF. Written as DNA, the CDR3 is TGTGCCAGCAGTGAAGCATCGGGAGGGGGCGCAGGGGGCTACACCTTC.

In its sample, this clone was seen once. The chain links TRBV2 to TRBJ2-1, with D perhaps matching TRBD2 (6 bases). The CDR3 runs 15 residues. Trimming shortened V by 3 bases and J by 7 bases, and 16 bases separated the two germline ends. CDR1 SNHLY and CDR2 FYNNEI come from the germline V gene. Here the CDR3 reads CASSEAATRGNEQFF. The CDR3 DNA reads TGTGCCAGCAGTGAGGCCGCGACTAGAGGAAATGAGCAGTTCTTC.

This chain uses TRBV18 with TRBJ1-5, with D maybe TRBD1 (5 bases). Trimming took 6 bases from V and 4 from J, leaving 10 bases between them. CDR1 is KGHSH and CDR2 is LQKENI in the germline V gene. This CDR3 spans 13 amino acids. The CDR3 nucleotides read TGTGCCAGCTCCCCGGGGGGGAATCAGCCCCAGCATTTT. Its translation is CASSPGGNQPQHF.

The rearrangement joins TRBV19 to TRBJ2-3, with TRBD2 matching 12 bases. This CDR3 contains 16 residues. Germline V CDR1 and CDR2: LNHDA, SQIVND (reference sequence). The V and J ends lost 1 base and 4 bases, in that order; junction bases with no gene match: 3. The CDR3 protein is CASSIGLAGGSDTQYF. CDR3 sequence (DNA): TGTGCCAGTAGTATAGGGCTAGCGGGGGGGTCAGATACGCAGTATTTT.

V is TRBV2 and J is TRBJ1-1; D is unclear. Germline V lookup: CDR1 SNHLY, CDR2 FYNNEI. V shed 6 bases and J shed 4 bases, with 9 bases lying between them. This CDR3 has 12 residues. CDR3 region: CASSTGATEAFF. CDR3 DNA sequence: TGTGCCAGCAGCACGGGAGCCACTGAAGCTTTCTTT. The whole variable domain, remainder taken from reference TRBV2 and TRBJ1-1, is EPEVTQTPSHQVTQMGQEVILRCVPISNHLYFYWYRQILGQKVEFLVSFYNNEISEKSEIFDDQFSVERPDGSNFTLKIRSTKLEDSAMYFCASSTGATEAFFGQGTRLTVV.